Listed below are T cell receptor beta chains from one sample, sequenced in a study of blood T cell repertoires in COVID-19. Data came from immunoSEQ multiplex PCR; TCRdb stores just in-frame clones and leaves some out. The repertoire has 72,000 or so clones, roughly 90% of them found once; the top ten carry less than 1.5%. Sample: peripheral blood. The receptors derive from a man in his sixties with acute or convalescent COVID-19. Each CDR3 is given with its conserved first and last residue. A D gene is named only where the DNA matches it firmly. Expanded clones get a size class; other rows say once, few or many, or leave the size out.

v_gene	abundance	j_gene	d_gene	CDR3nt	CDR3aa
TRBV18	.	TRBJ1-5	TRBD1	TGTGCCAGCTCACCAGAGACAGGGCATCAAGGGCCCCAGCATTTT	CASSPETGHQGPQHF
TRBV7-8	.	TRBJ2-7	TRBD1	TGTGCCAGCAGCCCACGGGACAGGGACTCCTACGAGCAGTACTTC	CASSPRDRDSYEQYF
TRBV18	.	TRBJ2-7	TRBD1	TGTGCCAGCTCCCAGGGACAGGGGACCTACGAGCAGTACTTC	CASSQGQGTYEQYF
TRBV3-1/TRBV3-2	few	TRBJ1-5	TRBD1	TGTGCCAGCAGCCGCCGGACAGGGGGCGATCAGCCCCAGCATTTT	CASSRRTGGDQPQHF
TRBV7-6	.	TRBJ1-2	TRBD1	TGTGCCAGCAGCTTAGAAACCGGGACAGCCTCTAACTATGGCTACACCTTC	CASSLETGTASNYGYTF
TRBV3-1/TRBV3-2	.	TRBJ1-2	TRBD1	TGTGCCAGCAGCCCCAAGACAGGGGGCAGCTATGGCTACACCTTC	CASSPKTGGSYGYTF
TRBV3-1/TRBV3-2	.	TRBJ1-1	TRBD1	TGTGCCAGCAGCCAGAGACAGGGAGCTGAAGCTTTCTTT	CASSQRQGAEAFF
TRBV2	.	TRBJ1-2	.	TGTGCCAGCAGGGGAACAGGGATCTATGGCTACACCTTC	CASRGTGIYGYTF
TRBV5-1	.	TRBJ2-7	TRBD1	TGCGCCAGCAGCTTGCGTGGGACAGACGAGCAGTACTTC	CASSLRGTDEQYF
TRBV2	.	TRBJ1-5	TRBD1	TGTGCCAGCACCGAAGGGGGCAAGAGCAATCAGCCCCAGCATTTT	CASTEGGKSNQPQHF
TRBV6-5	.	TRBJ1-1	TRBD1	TGTGCCAGCAGTTACAACAGGGGAACCCCTGAAGCTTTCTTT	CASSYNRGTPEAFF
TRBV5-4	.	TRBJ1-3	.	TGTGCCAGCAGCTTTCAGGGTGCAGGAAACACCATATATTTT	CASSFQGAGNTIYF
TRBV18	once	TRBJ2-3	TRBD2	TGTGCCAGCTCACCACCTGGACTAGCGGGGGGCACAGATACGCAGTATTTT	CASSPPGLAGGTDTQYF
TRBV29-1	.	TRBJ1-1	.	TGCAGCGCCGGTGGTCAGGGTACGTCAGCTTTCTTT	CSAGGQGTSAFF
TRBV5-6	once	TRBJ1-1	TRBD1	TGTGCCAGCAGCTTTCAGGGGGCGAGCGGGAACACTGAAGCTTTCTTT	CASSFQGASGNTEAFF
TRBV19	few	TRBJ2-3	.	TGTGCCAGTAGTAGGACAGGGAGGGACACAGATACGCAGTATTTT	CASSRTGRDTDTQYF
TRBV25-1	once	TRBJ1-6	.	TGTGCCAGCCCCCCGGGGGGGTCGTCTAATTCACCCCTCCACTTT	CASPPGGSSNSPLHF
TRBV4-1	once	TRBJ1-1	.	TGCGCCAGCAGCCAAGATCGGCAAGCGGGCCTTTCAAGCACTGAAGCTTTCTTT	CASSQDRQAGLSSTEAFF
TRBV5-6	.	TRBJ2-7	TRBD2	TGTGCCAGCAGCTTGTACTTCGCGGGGGACTACGAGCAGTACTTC	CASSLYFAGDYEQYF
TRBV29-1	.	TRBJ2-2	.	TGCAGTGCCAGTGTGACACTGAACACCGGGGAGCTGTTTTTT	CSASVTLNTGELFF
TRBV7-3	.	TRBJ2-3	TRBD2	TGTGCCAGCAGCTTAAGGGGTAGCGGGGTGAGCACAGATACGCAGTATTTT	CASSLRGSGVSTDTQYF
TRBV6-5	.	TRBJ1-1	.	TGTGCCAGCAGACAGGTGAACACTGAAGCTTTCTTT	CASRQVNTEAFF